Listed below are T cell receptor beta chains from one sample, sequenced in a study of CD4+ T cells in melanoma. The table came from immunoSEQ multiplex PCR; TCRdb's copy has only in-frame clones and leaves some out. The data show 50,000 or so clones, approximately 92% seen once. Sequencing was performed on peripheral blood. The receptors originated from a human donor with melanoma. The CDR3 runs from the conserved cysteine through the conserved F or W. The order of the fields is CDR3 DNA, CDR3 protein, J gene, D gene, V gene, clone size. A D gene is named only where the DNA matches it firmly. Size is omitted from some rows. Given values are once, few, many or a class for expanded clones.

DNA: TGTGCCAGCAGTGAATCAGGGACAAAGTATGGCTACACCTTC; CDR3: CASSESGTKYGYTF; J: TRBJ1-2; D: .; V: TRBV6-1; size: .
DNA: TGCGCCAGCAGCCACCTCCTCCGGACAGGGCTCGACGAGCAGTACTTC; CDR3: CASSHLLRTGLDEQYF; J: TRBJ2-7; D: TRBD1; V: TRBV4-1; size: .
DNA: TGTGCCAGCAGTCCGGACAGGGACAGACAGACCCAGTACTTC; CDR3: CASSPDRDRQTQYF; J: TRBJ2-5; D: TRBD1; V: TRBV2; size: .
DNA: TGTGCCAGCAGTCTCCCGCCGGGACAGGGAGGAGCTTTCTTT; CDR3: CASSLPPGQGGAFF; J: TRBJ1-1; D: TRBD1; V: TRBV28; size: once
DNA: TGCGCCAGCACCCGACAGGGGGCAAGAACTGAAGCTTTCTTT; CDR3: CASTRQGARTEAFF; J: TRBJ1-1; D: TRBD1; V: TRBV5-1; size: .
DNA: TGTGCCAGCAGCCCAGGACAGTGGGGTAACTATGGCTACACCTTC; CDR3: CASSPGQWGNYGYTF; J: TRBJ1-2; D: .; V: TRBV9; size: .
DNA: TGTGCCAGCAGCTTGGGGGCGGCACAGCCGAATTCACCCCTCCACTTT; CDR3: CASSLGAAQPNSPLHF; J: TRBJ1-6; D: .; V: TRBV5-5; size: .
DNA: TGTGCCAGTCAGAAGGCGAACACTGAAGCTTTCTTT; CDR3: CASQKANTEAFF; J: TRBJ1-1; D: .; V: TRBV2; size: few
DNA: TGTGCCAGCAGTCCTGGGGGGGGTGGCAATCAGCCCCAGCATTTT; CDR3: CASSPGGGGNQPQHF; J: TRBJ1-5; D: .; V: TRBV28; size: .
DNA: TGTGCCTGGAGTCCCAGCCAGTTAGAGCAGTACTTC; CDR3: CAWSPSQLEQYF; J: TRBJ2-7; D: .; V: TRBV30; size: .
DNA: TGTGCCAGCAGCTACGGGGGGGGCACAGATACGCAGTATTTT; CDR3: CASSYGGGTDTQYF; J: TRBJ2-3; D: TRBD2; V: TRBV7-2; size: once